A selection of T cell receptor beta chains follows, all from one sample in a study of blood T cell repertoires in COVID-19. TCRdb keeps only in-frame clones here, not all; method: immunoSEQ multiplex PCR. This sample carries 95,000 to 120,000 clones, approximately 90% of them seen once, and the ten largest clones take over 4%. The sample taken for sequencing was peripheral blood. These receptors originate from a woman aged 50 to 65 with acute or convalescent COVID-19. CDR3s include the opening cysteine and the closing phenylalanine or tryptophan. Each record gives: J gene, D gene, clone size, V gene, CDR3 protein, CDR3 DNA. The D gene is left open where the match is weak. Clone sizes are given selectively: once, few, many, or a class where the clone is expanded.

TRBJ2-5,TRBD2,-,TRBV7-6,CASSLPLAGGRQETQYF,TGTGCCAGCAGCTTACCATTAGCGGGGGGCCGCCAAGAGACCCAGTACTTC
TRBJ1-2,-,-,TRBV7-2,CASSLNRETYGYTF,TGTGCCAGCAGCCTAAACAGGGAAACCTATGGCTACACCTTC
TRBJ2-1,-,-,TRBV7-3,CASSPRPRGEQFF,TGTGCCAGCAGCCCGAGGCCGCGCGGTGAGCAGTTCTTC
TRBJ1-2,-,-,TRBV20-1,CSASTRDNGYTF,TGCAGTGCTAGTACGAGGGACAATGGCTACACCTTC
TRBJ2-1,-,-,TRBV9,CASSVLEGRYNEQFF,TGTGCCAGCAGCGTATTGGAGGGGCGTTACAATGAGCAGTTCTTC
TRBJ2-7,TRBD1,-,TRBV7-9,CASSLAGQGAFDEQYF,TGTGCCAGCAGCTTAGCGGGACAGGGGGCTTTCGACGAGCAGTACTTC
TRBJ1-2,TRBD1,once,TRBV6-1,CASSELGTGYGYTF,TGTGCCAGCAGTGAACTGGGGACAGGCTATGGCTACACCTTC
TRBJ1-5,-,-,TRBV15,CATSPGLYSNQPQHF,TGTGCCACCAGCCCGGGACTTTATAGCAATCAGCCCCAGCATTTT
TRBJ1-1,TRBD1,-,TRBV19,CASSADRVDAFF,TGTGCCAGTAGTGCGGACAGGGTTGATGCTTTCTTT
TRBJ1-3,TRBD1,-,TRBV3-1/TRBV3-2,CASSQAPGQGAGGNTIYF,TGTGCCAGCAGCCAAGCACCCGGACAGGGGGCTGGGGGAAACACCATATATTTT
TRBJ1-2,-,-,TRBV30,CAWSTKPVNYGYTF,TGTGCCTGGAGCACAAAACCAGTTAACTATGGCTACACCTTC
TRBJ2-7,-,-,TRBV7-9,CASSPRDMYEQYF,TGTGCCAGCAGCCCCCGGGACATGTACGAGCAGTACTTC
TRBJ1-5,TRBD1,-,TRBV3-1/TRBV3-2,CASSQAGQGGNQPQHF,TGTGCCAGCAGCCAAGCGGGACAGGGTGGCAATCAGCCCCAGCATTTT
TRBJ1-4,-,-,TRBV6-6,CASSYSGIHEKLFF,TGTGCCAGCAGTTATTCAGGGATCCATGAAAAACTGTTTTTT
TRBJ2-1,-,-,TRBV9,CASSTLEQREQFF,TGTGCCAGCAGCACGTTGGAGCAGCGTGAGCAGTTCTTC
TRBJ2-5,-,-,TRBV9,CASSVNQGETQYF,TGTGCCAGCAGCGTGAACCAGGGGGAGACCCAGTACTTC
TRBJ2-7,TRBD1,-,TRBV7-3,CASSWGQGGDYEQYF,TGTGCCAGCAGCTGGGGACAGGGAGGGGACTACGAGCAGTACTTC
TRBJ2-2,TRBD1,-,TRBV11-2,CASSLQGDTGELFF,TGTGCCAGCAGCTTACAGGGGGACACCGGGGAGCTGTTTTTT
TRBJ1-2,TRBD1,few,TRBV18,CASSPLLQGVVGYTF,TGTGCCAGCTCACCTCTACTTCAGGGGGTCGTGGGCTACACCTTC
TRBJ2-1,-,once,TRBV24-1,CATSDTTGTSPSYNEQFF,TGTGCCACCAGTGACACAACCGGGACAAGCCCTTCCTACAATGAGCAGTTCTTC
TRBJ2-3,-,-,TRBV7-9,CASSLYRDFGTQYF,TGTGCCAGCAGCTTATACCGAGATTTTGGTACGCAGTATTTT
TRBJ2-1,TRBD2,-,TRBV6-1,CASSVAKRLAGNNEQFF,TGTGCCAGCAGTGTCGCAAAACGACTAGCGGGAAACAATGAGCAGTTCTTC
TRBJ1-6,TRBD1,-,TRBV3-1/TRBV3-2,CASSMTGGNSPLHF,TGTGCCAGCAGCATGACAGGGGGTAATTCACCCCTCCACTTT
TRBJ2-7,-,once,TRBV19,CASSIGGSDPPPEQYF,TGTGCCAGTAGTATAGGGGGCTCGGACCCACCTCCAGAGCAGTACTTC
TRBJ1-4,-,-,TRBV6-1,CASSDGQGRATNEKLFF,TGTGCCAGCAGTGATGGGCAGGGAAGGGCAACTAATGAAAAACTGTTTTTT
TRBJ1-5,-,-,TRBV3-1/TRBV3-2,CASSPQYSNQPQHF,TGTGCCAGCAGCCCACAATATAGCAATCAGCCCCAGCATTTT
TRBJ1-2,-,-,TRBV6-5,CASSYGSGETYGYTF,TGTGCCAGCAGTTACGGATCCGGGGAGACCTATGGCTACACCTTC
TRBJ1-5,-,-,TRBV12-5,CASGLVPGWVDNQPQHF,TGTGCTAGTGGTTTGGTACCAGGGTGGGTGGACAATCAGCCCCAGCATTTT
TRBJ2-7,-,-,TRBV5-1,CASSPDSSSYEQYF,TGCGCCAGCAGCCCAGACAGTAGCTCCTACGAGCAGTACTTC
TRBJ2-1,-,-,TRBV27,CASSLSLAHEQFF,TGTGCCAGCAGTTTATCGCTAGCCCATGAGCAGTTCTTC
TRBJ1-1,-,-,TRBV28,CASTRSGAGNTEAFF,TGTGCCAGCACCCGGTCGGGAGCCGGGAACACTGAAGCTTTCTTT
TRBJ2-7,-,-,TRBV19,CASSTGLEGNEQYF,TGTGCCAGTAGTACCGGTCTGGAGGGGAACGAGCAGTACTTC
TRBJ2-7,TRBD1,-,TRBV5-5,CASSLGTGSSYEQYF,TGTGCCAGCAGCTTGGGGACAGGGAGCTCCTACGAGCAGTACTTC
TRBJ2-1,-,-,TRBV25-1,CASSEQGGDEQFF,TGTGCCAGCAGTGAACAGGGAGGCGATGAGCAGTTCTTC
TRBJ2-1,TRBD2,-,TRBV7-3,CASSKLAGGDEQFF,TGTGCCAGCAGCAAACTAGCGGGGGGCGATGAGCAGTTCTTC
TRBJ2-5,-,-,TRBV5-1,CASSATGPTGTQYF,TGCGCCAGCAGCGCGACAGGTCCCACCGGGACCCAGTACTTC
TRBJ2-6,-,-,TRBV18,CASKGDSGANVLTF,TGTGCCAGCAAGGGGGACTCTGGGGCCAACGTCCTGACTTTC
TRBJ2-7,-,-,TRBV18,CASSADSTPDEQYF,TGTGCCAGCTCAGCGGACAGTACCCCCGACGAGCAGTACTTC
TRBJ2-1,-,-,TRBV4-2,CASSQDPLREGQFF,TGTGCCAGCAGCCAAGATCCCCTCCGGGAAGGGCAGTTCTTC
TRBJ2-3,-,-,TRBV19,CASTSLTDTQYF,TGTGCCAGTACCTCACTCACAGATACGCAGTATTTT
TRBJ2-1,-,once,TRBV10-3,CAISGRASEQFF,TGTGCCATCAGTGGCAGGGCAAGTGAGCAGTTCTTC
TRBJ2-5,-,-,TRBV30,CAWSVGGQKETQYF,TGTGCCTGGAGTGTTGGCGGACAGAAAGAGACCCAGTACTTC
TRBJ1-1,-,-,TRBV12-3/TRBV12-4,CASSLGQGIEAFF,TGTGCCAGCAGTTTAGGGCAGGGGATCGAAGCTTTCTTT
TRBJ2-2,TRBD2,once,TRBV14,CASSHLLAGGSNTGELFF,TGTGCCAGCAGCCACTTACTAGCGGGGGGCTCGAACACCGGGGAGCTGTTTTTT
TRBJ1-1,-,few,TRBV5-6,CASSLATGEAFF,TGTGCCAGCAGCTTGGCGACAGGCGAAGCTTTCTTT